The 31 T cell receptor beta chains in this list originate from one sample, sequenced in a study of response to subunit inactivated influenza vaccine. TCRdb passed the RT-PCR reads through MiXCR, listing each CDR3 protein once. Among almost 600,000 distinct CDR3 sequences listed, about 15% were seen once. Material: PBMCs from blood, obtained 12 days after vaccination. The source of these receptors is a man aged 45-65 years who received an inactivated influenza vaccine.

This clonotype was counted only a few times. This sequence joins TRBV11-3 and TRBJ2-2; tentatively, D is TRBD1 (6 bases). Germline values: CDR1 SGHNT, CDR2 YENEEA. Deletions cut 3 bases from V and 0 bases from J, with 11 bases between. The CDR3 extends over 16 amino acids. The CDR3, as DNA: TGTGCCAGCAGCTTTCCCAGGGGCGCGAACACCGGGGAGCTGTTTTTT. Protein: CASSFPRGANTGELFF.

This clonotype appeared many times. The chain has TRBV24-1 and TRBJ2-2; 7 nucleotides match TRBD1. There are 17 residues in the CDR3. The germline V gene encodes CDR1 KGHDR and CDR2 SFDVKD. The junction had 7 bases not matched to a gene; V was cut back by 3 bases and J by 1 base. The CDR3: CATSDTTGTVNTGELFF. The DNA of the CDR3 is TGTGCCACCAGTGATACAACCGGGACAGTGAACACCGGGGAGCTGTTTTTT.

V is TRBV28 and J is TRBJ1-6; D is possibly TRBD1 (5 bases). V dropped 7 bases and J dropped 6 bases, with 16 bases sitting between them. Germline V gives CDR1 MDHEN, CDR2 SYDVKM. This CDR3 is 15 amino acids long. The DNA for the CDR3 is TGTGCCAGCAAGACAGCGGGGTTTGGTAATTCACCCCTCCACTTT. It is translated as CASKTAGFGNSPLHF.

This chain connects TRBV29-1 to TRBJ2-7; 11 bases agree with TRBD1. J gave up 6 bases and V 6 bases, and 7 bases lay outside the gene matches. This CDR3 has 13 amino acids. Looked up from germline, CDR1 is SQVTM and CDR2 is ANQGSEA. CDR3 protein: CSVPGTGGREQYF. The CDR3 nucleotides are TGCAGCGTCCCCGGGACAGGGGGGCGCGAGCAGTACTTC.

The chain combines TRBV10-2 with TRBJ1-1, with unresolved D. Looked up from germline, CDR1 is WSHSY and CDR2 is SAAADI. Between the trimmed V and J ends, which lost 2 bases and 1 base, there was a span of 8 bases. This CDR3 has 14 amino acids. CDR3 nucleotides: TGCGCCAGCAGTGAGACAGAGAAGAACACTGAAGCTTTCTTT. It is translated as CASSETEKNTEAFF.

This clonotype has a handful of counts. The CDR3 coding sequence is TGTGCCAGCAGCTTAGTCCGGGACGCTACCTACGAGCAGTACTTC. It yields the protein CASSLVRDATYEQYF. The gene calls are TRBV7-2 and TRBJ2-7; D is perhaps TRBD1 or TRBD2 (5 bases each). This CDR3 comprises 15 residues. Germline V CDR1 and CDR2: SGHTA, FQGNSA. Trimming removed 1 base from V and 2 bases from J, with 12 bases in between. Variable domain in full (rest from reference TRBV7-2 and TRBJ2-7): GAGVSQSPSNKVTEKGKDVELRCDPISGHTALYWYRQSLGQGLEFLIYFQGNSAPDKSGLPSDRFSAERTGGSVSTLTIQRTQQEDSAVYLCASSLVRDATYEQYFGPGTRLTVT.

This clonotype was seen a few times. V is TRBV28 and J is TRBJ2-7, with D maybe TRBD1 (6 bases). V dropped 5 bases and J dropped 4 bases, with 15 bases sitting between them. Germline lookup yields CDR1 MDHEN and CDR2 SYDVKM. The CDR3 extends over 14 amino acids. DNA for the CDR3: TGTGCCAGCAGTCCCCGACAGGTATGGTACGAGCAGTACTTC. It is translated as CASSPRQVWYEQYF.

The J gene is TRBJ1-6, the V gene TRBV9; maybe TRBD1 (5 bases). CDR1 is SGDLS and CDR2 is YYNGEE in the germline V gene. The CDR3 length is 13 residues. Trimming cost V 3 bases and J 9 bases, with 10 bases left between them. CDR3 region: CASSGGERSPLHF. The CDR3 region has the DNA TGTGCCAGCAGCGGGGGGGAACGTTCACCCCTCCACTTT.

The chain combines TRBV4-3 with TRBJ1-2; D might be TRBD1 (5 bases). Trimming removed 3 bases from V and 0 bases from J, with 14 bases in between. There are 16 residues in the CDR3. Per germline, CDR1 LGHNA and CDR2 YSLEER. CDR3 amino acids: CASSQSSPGTNYGYTF. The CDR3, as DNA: TGCGCCAGCAGCCAGAGCTCCCCAGGGACTAACTATGGCTACACCTTC.

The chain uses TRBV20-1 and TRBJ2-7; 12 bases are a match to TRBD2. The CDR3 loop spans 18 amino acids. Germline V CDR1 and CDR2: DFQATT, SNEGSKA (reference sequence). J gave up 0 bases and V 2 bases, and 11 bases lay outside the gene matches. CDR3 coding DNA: TGCAGTGCTAGAACTAGCGGGAGGACCTTTATTAGCTCCTACGAGCAGTACTTC. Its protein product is CSARTSGRTFISSYEQYF.

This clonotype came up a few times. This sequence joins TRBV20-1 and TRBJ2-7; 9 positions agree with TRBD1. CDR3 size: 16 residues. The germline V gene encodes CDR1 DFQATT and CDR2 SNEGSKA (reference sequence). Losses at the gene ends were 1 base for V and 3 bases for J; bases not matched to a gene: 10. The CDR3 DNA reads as TGCAGTGCTAGAGCCTCCGGGACAGGGTCAAGCTACGAGCAGTACTTC. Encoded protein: CSARASGTGSSYEQYF.

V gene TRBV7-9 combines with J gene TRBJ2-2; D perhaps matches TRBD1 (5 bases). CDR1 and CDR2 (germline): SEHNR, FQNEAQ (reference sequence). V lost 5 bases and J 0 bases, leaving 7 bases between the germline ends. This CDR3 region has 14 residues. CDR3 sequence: CASSGQANTGELFF. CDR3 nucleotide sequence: TGTGCCAGCAGCGGACAAGCGAACACCGGGGAGCTGTTTTTT.

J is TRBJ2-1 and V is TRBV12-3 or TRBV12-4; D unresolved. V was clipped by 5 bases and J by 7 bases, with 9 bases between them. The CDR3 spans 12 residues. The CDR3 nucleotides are TGTGCCAGCAGTCCCGCGTTGAATGAGCAGTTCTTC. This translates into CASSPALNEQFF.

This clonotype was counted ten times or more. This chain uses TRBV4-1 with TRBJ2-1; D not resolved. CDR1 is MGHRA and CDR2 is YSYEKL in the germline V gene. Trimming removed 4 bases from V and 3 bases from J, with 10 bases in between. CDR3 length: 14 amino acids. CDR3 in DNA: TGCGCCAGCAGCCCCACGGGCAGCTACAATGAGCAGTTCTTC. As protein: CASSPTGSYNEQFF.

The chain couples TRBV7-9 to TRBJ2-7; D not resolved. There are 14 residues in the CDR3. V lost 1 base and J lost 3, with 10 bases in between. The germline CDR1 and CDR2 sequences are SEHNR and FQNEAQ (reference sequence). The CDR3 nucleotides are TGTGCCAGCAGCTTAGATTTAGGAAGCTACGAGCAGTACTTC. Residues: CASSLDLGSYEQYF.

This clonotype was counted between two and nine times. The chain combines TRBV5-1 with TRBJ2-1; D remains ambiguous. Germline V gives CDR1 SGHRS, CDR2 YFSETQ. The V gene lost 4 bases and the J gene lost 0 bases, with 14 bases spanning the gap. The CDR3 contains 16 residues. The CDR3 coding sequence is TGCGCCAGCAGCCACCCGACAACGAGCTCCTACAATGAGCAGTTCTTC. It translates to CASSHPTTSSYNEQFF.

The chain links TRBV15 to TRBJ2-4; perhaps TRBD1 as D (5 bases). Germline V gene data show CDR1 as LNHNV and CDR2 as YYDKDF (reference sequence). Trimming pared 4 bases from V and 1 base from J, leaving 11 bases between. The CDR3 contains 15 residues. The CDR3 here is CATSIQVGAKNIQYF. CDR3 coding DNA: TGTGCCACCAGCATACAGGTGGGGGCCAAAAACATTCAGTACTTC.

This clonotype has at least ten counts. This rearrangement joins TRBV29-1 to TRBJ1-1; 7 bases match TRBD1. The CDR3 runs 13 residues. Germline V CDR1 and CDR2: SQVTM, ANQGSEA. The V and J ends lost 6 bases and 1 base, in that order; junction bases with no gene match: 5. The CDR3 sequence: CSVRTGGNTEAFF. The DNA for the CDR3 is TGCAGCGTCAGGACAGGCGGGAACACTGAAGCTTTCTTT.

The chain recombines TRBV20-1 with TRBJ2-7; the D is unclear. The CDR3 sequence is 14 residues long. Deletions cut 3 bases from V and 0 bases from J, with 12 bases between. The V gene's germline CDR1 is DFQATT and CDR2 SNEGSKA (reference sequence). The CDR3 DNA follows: TGCAGTGCTAGGTATTTTCCCTTCTCCTACGAGCAGTACTTC. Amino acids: CSARYFPFSYEQYF.

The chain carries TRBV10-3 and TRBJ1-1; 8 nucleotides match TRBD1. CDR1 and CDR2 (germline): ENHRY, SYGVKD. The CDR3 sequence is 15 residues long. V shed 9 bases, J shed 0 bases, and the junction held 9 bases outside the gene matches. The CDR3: CAILRDRTMNTEAFF. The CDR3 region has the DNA TGTGCCATTCTAAGGGACAGGACCATGAACACTGAAGCTTTCTTT.

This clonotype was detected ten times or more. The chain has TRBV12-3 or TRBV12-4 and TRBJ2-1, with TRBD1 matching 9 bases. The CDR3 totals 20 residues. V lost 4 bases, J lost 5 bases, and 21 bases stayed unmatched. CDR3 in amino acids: CASSSRLAPRQGVRDNEQFF. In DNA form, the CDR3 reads TGTGCCAGCAGTTCCCGCCTCGCTCCTCGACAGGGGGTAAGGGACAATGAGCAGTTCTTC.

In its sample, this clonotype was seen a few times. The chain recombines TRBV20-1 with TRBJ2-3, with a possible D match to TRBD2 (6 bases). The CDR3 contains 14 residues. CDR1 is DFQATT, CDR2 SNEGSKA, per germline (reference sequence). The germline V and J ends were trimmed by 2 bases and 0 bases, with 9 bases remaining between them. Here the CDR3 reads CSARRSGSTDTQYF. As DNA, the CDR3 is TGCAGTGCTAGACGAAGCGGGAGCACAGATACGCAGTATTTT.

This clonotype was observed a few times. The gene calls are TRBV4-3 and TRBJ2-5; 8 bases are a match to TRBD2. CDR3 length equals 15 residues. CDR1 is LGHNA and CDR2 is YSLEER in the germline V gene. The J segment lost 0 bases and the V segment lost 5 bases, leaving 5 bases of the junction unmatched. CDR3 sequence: CASSYIAGYQETQYF. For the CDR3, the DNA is TGCGCCAGCAGCTATATAGCGGGGTACCAAGAGACCCAGTACTTC.

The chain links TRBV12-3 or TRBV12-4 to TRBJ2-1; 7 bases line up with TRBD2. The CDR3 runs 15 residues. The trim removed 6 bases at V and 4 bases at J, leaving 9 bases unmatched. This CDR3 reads CASREGLSTYNEQFF. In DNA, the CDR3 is TGTGCCAGCAGAGAGGGACTATCTACTTACAATGAGCAGTTCTTC.

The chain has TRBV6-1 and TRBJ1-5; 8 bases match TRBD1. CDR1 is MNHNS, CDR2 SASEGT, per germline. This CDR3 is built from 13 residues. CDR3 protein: CASGQGSNQPQHF. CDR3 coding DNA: TGTGCGAGCGGACAGGGTAGCAATCAGCCCCAGCATTTT.

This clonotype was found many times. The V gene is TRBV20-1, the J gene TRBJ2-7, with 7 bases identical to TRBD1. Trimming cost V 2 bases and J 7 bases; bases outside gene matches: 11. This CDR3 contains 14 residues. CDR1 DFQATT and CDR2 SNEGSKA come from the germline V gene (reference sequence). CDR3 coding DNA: TGCAGTGCTAGACCCCGACAGGGATTGCGGGAGCAGTACTTC. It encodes CSARPRQGLREQYF.

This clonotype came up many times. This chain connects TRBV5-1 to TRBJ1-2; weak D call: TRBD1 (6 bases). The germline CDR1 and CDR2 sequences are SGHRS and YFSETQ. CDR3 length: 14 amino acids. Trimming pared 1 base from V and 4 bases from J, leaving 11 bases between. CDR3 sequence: CASSLQGQSYGYTF. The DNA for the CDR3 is TGCGCCAGCAGCTTGCAGGGGCAATCCTATGGCTACACCTTC.

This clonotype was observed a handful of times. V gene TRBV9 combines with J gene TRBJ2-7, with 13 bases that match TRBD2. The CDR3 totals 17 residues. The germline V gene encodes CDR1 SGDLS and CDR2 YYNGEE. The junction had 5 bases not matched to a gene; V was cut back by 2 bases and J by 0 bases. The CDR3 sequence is CASSVGLAGDHSYEQYF. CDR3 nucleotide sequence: TGTGCCAGCAGCGTTGGACTAGCGGGAGACCACTCCTACGAGCAGTACTTC.

The CDR3 bases are TGCGCCAGCAGACCCGGGACAGGGTCCTACAATGAGCAGTTCTTC. This translates into CASRPGTGSYNEQFF. V usage is TRBV5-1 and J usage is TRBJ2-1; 9 bases are shared with TRBD1. Germline-derived CDR1 and CDR2 are SGHRS and YFSETQ. Trimming cost V 5 bases and J 1 base; bases outside gene matches: 4. The length of the CDR3 is 15 residues.

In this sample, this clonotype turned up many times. The CDR3 DNA reads as TGTGCCAGCAGGGGAGTAGGGGATACGCAGTATTTT. This codes for CASRGVGDTQYF. The J gene is TRBJ2-3, the V gene TRBV5-6; possible D gene TRBD2, 5 bases. CDR1 is SGHDT, CDR2 YYEEEE, per germline. V was pared by 5 bases and J by 6 bases, with 10 bases between. This CDR3 region has 12 residues.

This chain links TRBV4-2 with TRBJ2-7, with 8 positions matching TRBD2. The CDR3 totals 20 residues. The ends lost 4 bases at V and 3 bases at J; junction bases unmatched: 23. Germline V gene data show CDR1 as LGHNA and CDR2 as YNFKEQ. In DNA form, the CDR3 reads TGTGCCAGCAGCCGGGGAGACTCGGACTGGGGGCTAGCGGGTAACTACGAGCAGTACTTC. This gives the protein CASSRGDSDWGLAGNYEQYF.